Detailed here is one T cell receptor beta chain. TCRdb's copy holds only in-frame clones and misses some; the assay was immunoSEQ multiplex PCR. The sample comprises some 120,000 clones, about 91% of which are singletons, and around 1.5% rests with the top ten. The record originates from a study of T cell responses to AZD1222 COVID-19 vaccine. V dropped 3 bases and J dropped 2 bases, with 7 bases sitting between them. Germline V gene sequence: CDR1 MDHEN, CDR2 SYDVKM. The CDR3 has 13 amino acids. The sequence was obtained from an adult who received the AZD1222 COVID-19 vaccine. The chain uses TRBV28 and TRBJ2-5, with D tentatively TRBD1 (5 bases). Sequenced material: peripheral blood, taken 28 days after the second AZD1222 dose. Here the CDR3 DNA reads TGTGCCAGCAGTTTCCCAGGGCAAGAGACCCAGTACTTC. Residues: CASSFPGQETQYF.